This TCR beta chain came from a study of blood T cell repertoires in COVID-19. Whole-study context: Donors in the United States, Italy and Spain gave samples during acute or convalescent COVID-19. Sample material is recorded as cDNA or gDNA derived from T cells, B-cell-depleted T cells, or PBMCs.

The method was immunoSEQ multiplex PCR; TCRdb's version includes in-frame clones alone and lacks a portion of them. The profile covers over 120,000 clones, with around 83% appearing a single time and around 3% taken by the ten largest. Only one count was recorded for this clone. The receptor's source is a woman at least 80 years old with acute or convalescent COVID-19. Material: peripheral blood.

The CDR3 spells CASSLPGNTEAFF. As DNA, the CDR3 is TGTGCCAGCAGCTTACCCGGGAACACTGAAGCTTTCTTT. This chain links TRBV7-2 with TRBJ1-1, with unresolved D. With 2 bases removed from V and 1 base from J, the gap between germline ends came to 5 bases. Germline CDR1 reads SGHTA; CDR2 reads FQGNSA. CDR3 length: 13 residues.